This TCR beta chain was recovered during a study of cytomegalovirus exposure and HLA in healthy donors. Overall study context: Approximately 80 million unique TCRs, all from HLA-typed donors, were included in an early release of the data.

V lost 0 bases, J lost 7 bases, and 13 bases lay in between. Germline CDR1 is SGHNT and CDR2 is YENEEA. The CDR3 contains 15 residues. 60 Vbeta and 13 Jbeta primers were used in PCR. Authors' processing steps: Later analysis identified 88 million or so unique TCR beta chains, some 10 million shared. Produced via immunoSEQ multiplex PCR; TCRdb's table is partial and in-frame only. Clone size and the V and J calls come from that table; the DNA yielded D and trimming. This table holds 90,000 or so clones, 60% to 80% found once. Sequencing was performed on PBMCs. This chain connects TRBV11-3 to TRBJ2-1, with a tentative D call TRBD2 (6 bases). The clonotype comes from a woman aged 50 to 65 in good health and CMV-seropositive. CDR3 in DNA: TGTGCCAGCAGCTTAGACTCGCGGAGGGGTAATGAGCAGTTCTTC. It translates to CASSLDSRRGNEQFF.